This T cell receptor (beta chain) was sequenced for a study of shared clonotypes between healthy human individuals. CDR3 size: 19 residues. The ends were cut back, 5 bases at V and 2 bases at J, with 27 bases in the middle. CDR1 is SGHVS, CDR2 FQNEAQ, per germline. All donors qualified as healthy HIV-negative adults and had experienced no recent acute infections or vaccinations. Partitioning of CD4+ cells yielded a CD45RA+ naive subset and a CD45RA-negative memory subset. Profiled with immunoSEQ multiplex PCR; TCRdb holds only in-frame clones, not every one. The sample lists hundreds of thousands of clones; approximately 79% were seen once.

The receptor comes from a woman in her twenties or thirties in good health. The sequenced sample consisted of memory CD4+ T cells sorted from blood. This sample's subset: CD45RA-negative fraction. The chain recombines TRBV7-8 with TRBJ2-5; D is ambiguous. The CDR3 nucleotides are TGTGCCAGCAGCCCCCTTCCTGGCTGGAAGTCCCCTGTACAAGAGACCCAGTACTTC. It encodes CASSPLPGWKSPVQETQYF.